The 14 T cell receptor beta chains given below trace back to one sample, sequenced in a study of blood T cell repertoires in COVID-19. Using immunoSEQ multiplex PCR, the repertoire was profiled, and TCRdb retains in-frame clones only, with some absent. The table lists more than 95,000 clones, roughly 90% of them singletons. Sequenced sample: peripheral blood. These receptors were obtained from a human donor in a cohort sampled during active COVID-19.

The rearrangement uses TRBV12-3 or TRBV12-4 and TRBJ2-1; TRBD2 agrees at 10 bases. After removal of 8 bases from V and 9 bases from J, the junction contained 7 bases not matched to a gene. CDR3 length: 13 amino acids. The CDR3 loop is CASLSGGAIEQFF. CDR3 DNA sequence: TGTGCCAGCCTCAGCGGGGGGGCAATTGAGCAGTTCTTC.

The V and J genes are TRBV30 and TRBJ2-3; D possibly corresponds to TRBD2 (5 bases). CDR1 GTSNPN and CDR2 SVGIG come from the germline V gene (reference sequence). Trimming took off 4 bases at V and 4 bases at J, with 12 bases between the two ends. This CDR3 has 13 residues. The CDR3 protein is CAWNGVWADTQYF. Written as DNA, the CDR3 is TGTGCCTGGAACGGGGTATGGGCAGATACGCAGTATTTT.

Written as DNA, the CDR3 is TGTGCCAGCAGTGAGCGGGGGGGCCCGCCGGATACGCAGTATTTT. This gives the protein CASSERGGPPDTQYF. The V gene is TRBV2, the J gene TRBJ2-3, with TRBD2 matching over 9 bases. The CDR3 sequence is 15 residues long. With 3 bases clipped from V and 6 bases from J, the junction kept 7 bases outside the gene matches. Germline V gene lookup returns CDR1 SNHLY and CDR2 FYNNEI.

V gene TRBV7-9 combines with J gene TRBJ2-7; D remains ambiguous. There are 15 residues in the CDR3. Germline V gives CDR1 SEHNR, CDR2 FQNEAQ (reference sequence). The V gene lost 5 bases and the J gene lost 4 bases, with 18 bases spanning the gap. The CDR3 bases are TGTGCCAGCAGCCCCCCGCTCGCGGATCTTTACGAGCAGTACTTC. It encodes CASSPPLADLYEQYF.

This clone was found a few times. V is TRBV27 and J is TRBJ1-5, with 7 positions matching TRBD1. CDR3 length: 15 residues. V gave up 5 bases and J gave up 0 bases; unmatched junction bases: 4. Germline V CDR1 and CDR2: MNHEY, SMNVEV (reference sequence). The CDR3 protein is CASSPDRVSNQPQHF. As DNA, the CDR3 is TGTGCCAGCAGTCCCGACAGGGTTAGCAATCAGCCCCAGCATTTT.

This chain joins TRBV21-1 and TRBJ2-7; TRBD2, the D gene given by the table, was not confirmed from the DNA. TRBV21-1 is designated a pseudogene. This CDR3 has 15 amino acids. The CDR3 region has the DNA TGTGCCAGCAGCTCCCGCCGGGAGCCCCATGCCGAGCAGTACTTC. This codes for CASSSRREPHAEQYF.

The genes are TRBV7-9 and TRBJ2-5; 12 positions match TRBD2. V lost 2 bases to trimming and J lost 3 bases; unmatched junction nucleotides: 4. CDR3 size: 16 residues. From germline, CDR1 is SEHNR and CDR2 FQNEAQ (reference sequence). The CDR3 here is CASSLLASGREETQYF. The CDR3 DNA reads as TGTGCCAGCAGCTTATTGGCTAGCGGGAGGGAAGAGACCCAGTACTTC.

DNA of the CDR3: TGTGCCACCAAGCGCTTCACCCTCCAAGAGACCCAGTACTTC. Translation: CATKRFTLQETQYF. The genes are TRBV28 and TRBJ2-5; D gene unclear. With 10 bases removed from V and 1 base from J, the gap between germline ends came to 16 bases. Germline values: CDR1 MDHEN, CDR2 SYDVKM. The CDR3 covers 14 residues.

The chain combines TRBV9 with TRBJ2-3, with a possible D match to TRBD1 (5 bases). Germline V gene sequence: CDR1 SGDLS, CDR2 YYNGEE. The CDR3 spans 16 residues. Between the trimmed V and J ends, which lost 0 bases and 5 bases, there was a span of 16 bases. CDR3: CASSVAPTDSGDTQYF. The DNA of the CDR3 is TGTGCCAGCAGCGTAGCCCCGACAGACTCCGGAGATACGCAGTATTTT.

The chain couples TRBV4-3 to TRBJ1-1; D ambiguous. This CDR3 spans 14 amino acids. Trimming left V 3 bases short and J 4 bases short, with 12 bases between. Germline lookup yields CDR1 LGHNA and CDR2 YSLEER. The CDR3 reads CASSQRGVPTEAFF. In DNA, the CDR3 is TGCGCCAGCAGCCAGCGCGGGGTTCCCACTGAAGCTTTCTTT.

Remarks on this clone: One end of the junction fails to match germline, which may point to a read error. The V and J genes are TRBV24-1 and TRBJ1-4; TRBD1 is a possible D gene (5 bases). The CDR3 consists of 15 residues. CDR1 and CDR2 (germline): KGHDR, SFDVKD. CDR3 region: CATSASRAGIQKTVF. CDR3 bases: TGTGCCACCAGTGCCTCAAGAGCAGGGATACAGAAAACTGTTTTT.

The chain has TRBV6-6 and TRBJ2-1; 7 bases line up with TRBD1. The CDR3 totals 16 residues. Germline V lookup: CDR1 MNHNY, CDR2 SVGAGI (reference sequence). V lost 6 bases, J lost 4 bases, and 12 bases stayed unmatched. The CDR3 coding sequence is TGTGCCAGCAGGGAGAACAGGGGAAAGGCTTACAATGAGCAGTTCTTC. This sequence encodes CASRENRGKAYNEQFF.

The chain carries TRBV6-5 and TRBJ1-2, with D unresolved. The CDR3 consists of 13 residues. The V and J ends lost 5 bases and 5 bases respectively, with 12 bases between them. Germline lookup yields CDR1 MNHEY and CDR2 SVGAGI. CDR3 nucleotides: TGTGCCAGCAGTCCCTCGGGGTCTTATGGCTACACCTTC. Protein: CASSPSGSYGYTF.

The V gene is TRBV9, the J gene TRBJ2-3, with D uncertain. V was pared by 4 bases and J by 2 bases, with 11 bases between. There are 14 residues in the CDR3. The germline gives CDR1 SGDLS, CDR2 YYNGEE. The CDR3, as DNA: TGTGCCAGCAGCCCATACGAGATCACAGATACGCAGTATTTT. Protein product: CASSPYEITDTQYF. Looking up the rest from reference TRBV9 and TRBJ2-3 gives the full variable domain: DSGVTQTPKHLITATGQRVTLRCSPRSGDLSVYWYQQSLDQGLQFLIQYYNGEERAKGNILERFSAQQFPDLHSELNLSSLELGDSALYFCASSPYEITDTQYFGPGTRLTVL.